Below are 11 T cell receptor beta chains sequenced from a single sample in a study of blood T cell repertoires in COVID-19. Clones were read by immunoSEQ multiplex PCR, and TCRdb kept only the in-frame ones, dropping some. This table has around 160,000 clones, about four fifths appearing once. The sequenced sample consisted of PBMCs or T cells enriched from blood (not recorded which). Source of these receptors: a woman between 45 and 60 years old who had been exposed to COVID-19.

The CDR3 sequence is CADQRINNEQFF. The CDR3, as DNA: TGTGCCGACCAGCGTATCAACAATGAGCAGTTCTTC. This chain links TRBV12-3 or TRBV12-4 with TRBJ2-1; D ambiguous. The CDR3 loop spans 12 amino acids. V was cut by 11 bases and J by 5 bases, with 13 bases left in between.

The chain has TRBV7-9 and TRBJ1-5; 8 bases align to TRBD1. The ends lost 1 base at V and 4 bases at J; junction bases unmatched: 9. The V gene's germline CDR1 is SEHNR and CDR2 FQNEAQ (reference sequence). CDR3 size: 17 residues. As DNA, the CDR3 is TGTGCCAGCAGCTTAGTAGCTGGGACAGGTGGGAATCAGCCCCAGCATTTT. Translated: CASSLVAGTGGNQPQHF.

The V gene is TRBV19, the J gene TRBJ2-3; the D gene is possibly TRBD2 (5 bases). This CDR3 region has 14 residues. CDR1 is LNHDA and CDR2 is SQIVND in the germline V gene (reference sequence). The germline V and J ends were trimmed by 5 bases and 0 bases, with 9 bases remaining between them. The CDR3 loop is CASSWRSSTDTQYF. The CDR3 DNA sequence: TGTGCCAGTAGTTGGAGGTCTAGCACAGATACGCAGTATTTT.

This sequence joins TRBV10-2 and TRBJ2-3; TRBD1 might be the D (5 bases). Between the trimmed V and J ends, which lost 4 bases and 6 bases, there was a span of 11 bases. Germline V CDR1 and CDR2: WSHSY, SAAADI. The CDR3 is 13 amino acids. In DNA form, the CDR3 reads TGCGCCAGCAGTGGGACACCACGGGATACGCAGTATTTT. Translation gives CASSGTPRDTQYF.

V usage is TRBV29-1 and J usage is TRBJ2-1, with TRBD2 matching over 8 bases. This CDR3 spans 11 amino acids. Germline V gene lookup returns CDR1 SQVTM and CDR2 ANQGSEA. V dropped 6 bases and J dropped 11; count of bases not matched to a gene: 6. The CDR3 coding sequence is TGCAGCGTCACTAGCGGTTTAAAGCAGTTCTTC. It translates to CSVTSGLKQFF.

The chain combines TRBV19 with TRBJ2-3; 11 nucleotides align to TRBD2. Unmatched junction bases numbered 5, after V lost 4 bases and J lost 2 bases. Germline V gene data show CDR1 as LNHDA and CDR2 as SQIVND (reference sequence). The CDR3 is made up of 16 amino acids. The CDR3 spells CASSTRLAGFTDTQYF. CDR3 DNA sequence: TGTGCCAGTAGTACTCGACTAGCGGGATTCACAGATACGCAGTATTTT.

This clone has only one observation. The V gene is TRBV29-1, the J gene TRBJ1-3; 7 bases match TRBD1. CDR3 length: 12 amino acids. Trimming removed 5 bases from V and 3 bases from J; junction bases left unmatched: 1. CDR1 is SQVTM and CDR2 is ANQGSEA in the germline V gene. CDR3 sequence reads: CSVWTGGNTIYF. For the CDR3, the DNA is TGCAGCGTTTGGACAGGTGGAAACACCATATATTTT.

A few counts support this clone. The CDR3 DNA sequence: TGTGCCAGTAGTATGCGCCGCCTCGAGGTCACTGAAGCTTTCTTT. It is translated as CASSMRRLEVTEAFF. The genes are TRBV19 and TRBJ1-1; D gene ambiguous. V was trimmed by 3 bases and J by 4 bases, leaving 15 bases between them. Germline V lookup: CDR1 LNHDA, CDR2 SQIVND (reference sequence). This CDR3 contains 15 residues. Together with reference TRBV19 and TRBJ1-1, the CDR3 gives the full variable domain: DGGITQSPKYLFRKEGQNVTLSCEQNLNHDAMYWYRQDPGQGLRLIYYSQIVNDFQKGDIAEGYSVSREKKESFPLTVTSAQKNPTAFYLCASSMRRLEVTEAFFGQGTRLTVV.

The gene calls are TRBV3-1 (or the pseudogene TRBV3-2) and TRBJ1-1; D call uncertain. Trimming shortened V by 8 bases and J by 4 bases, and 8 bases separated the two germline ends. This CDR3 is built from 11 residues. CDR1 is LGHDT and CDR2 is YNNKEL in the germline V gene (reference sequence). The CDR3, as DNA: TGTGCCAGCGTGCAAGCCACTGAAGCTTTCTTT. The encoded protein is CASVQATEAFF.

This clone was detected a few times. Other DNA sequences in this sample translate to the same CDR3. The genes are TRBV9 and TRBJ1-5, with 7 bases that match TRBD1. Trimming took 2 bases from V and 2 from J; bases not matched to a gene: 1. CDR1 SGDLS and CDR2 YYNGEE come from the germline V gene. This CDR3 region has 14 residues. The CDR3 loop is CASSVGQGNQPQHF. The CDR3 DNA is TGTGCCAGCAGCGTCGGACAGGGCAATCAGCCCCAGCATTTT.

The chain links TRBV6-5 to TRBJ1-6; TRBD1 might be the D (6 bases). The CDR3 is 14 residues long. Trimming left V 7 bases short and J 9 bases short, with 16 bases between. CDR1 is MNHEY, CDR2 SVGAGI, per germline. The CDR3 sequence is CASTLDSGVSPLHF. In nucleotides, the CDR3 is TGTGCCAGCACTCTGGACAGCGGAGTTTCACCCCTCCACTTT.